This is a list of T cell receptor beta chains from one sample in a study of OX40 agonist ivuxolimab in advanced cancers. Generated by immunoSEQ multiplex PCR, the TCRdb table keeps only in-frame clones and is missing some. The table records approximately 74,000 clones, around 80% of them present only once. The material sequenced was CD4+ or CD8+ T cells sorted from blood, taken in a trial of the OX40 agonist ivuxolimab. Receptors originate from an adult with an advanced solid tumor such as melanoma, head and neck, liver or kidney cancer. The CDR3 runs from the conserved cysteine through the conserved F or W. D genes are given only for firm matches. A clone size is listed for some rows: how often the clone was seen (once, few, many), or a class if it is expanded.

v_call,d_call,j_call,cdr3_length,clone_size,cdr3_aa,cdr3_nt
TRBV6-1,-,TRBJ2-7,17,-,CASSVALRGLNLYEQYF,TGTGCCAGCAGTGTAGCCCTCAGGGGCCTAAACCTCTACGAGCAGTACTTC
TRBV4-3,-,TRBJ1-2,16,-,CASSQVDGRASYGYTF,TGCGCCAGCAGCCAAGTTGACGGCAGGGCTAGCTATGGCTACACCTTC
TRBV2,-,TRBJ2-1,14,medium-sized,CASSRDSVYNEQFF,TGTGCCAGCAGTCGGGACTCCGTCTACAATGAGCAGTTCTTC
TRBV11-2,TRBD2,TRBJ2-5,12,few,CASKAGGETQYF,TGTGCCAGCAAGGCGGGGGGAGAGACCCAGTACTTC
TRBV4-2,-,TRBJ2-3,14,-,CASSHGSSTDTQYF,TGTGCCAGCAGCCATGGGTCCAGCACAGATACGCAGTATTTT
TRBV28,-,TRBJ1-2,14,few,CASCTPVEVYGYTF,TGTGCCAGCTGTACTCCAGTCGAAGTCTATGGCTACACCTTC
TRBV2,TRBD2,TRBJ2-1,16,-,CASSETGLAANNEQFF,TGTGCCAGCAGTGAAACCGGACTAGCGGCAAACAATGAGCAGTTCTTC
TRBV10-3,-,TRBJ1-2,13,-,CAIRAISSYGYTF,TGTGCCATCAGGGCCATTTCCTCCTATGGCTACACCTTC
TRBV10-3,TRBD1,TRBJ2-3,15,few,CAISDRTGGTDTQYF,TGTGCCATCAGCGACCGGACAGGGGGAACAGATACGCAGTATTTT
TRBV14,TRBD1,TRBJ1-2,18,-,CASSPGTGGYSANYGYTF,TGTGCCAGCAGTCCTGGGACAGGGGGCTATTCAGCTAACTATGGCTACACCTTC
TRBV28,TRBD1,TRBJ1-5,15,-,CASRPDREYNQPQHF,TGTGCCAGCAGACCAGACAGGGAATATAATCAGCCCCAGCATTTT
TRBV7-8,TRBD1,TRBJ2-1,18,few,CASSPRRRGQGIYNEQFF,TGTGCCAGCAGCCCCCGAAGAAGAGGACAGGGGATTTACAATGAGCAGTTCTTC
TRBV20-1,-,TRBJ2-7,11,-,CSASSSHEQYF,TGCAGTGCTAGTAGTTCCCACGAGCAGTACTTC
TRBV21-1,-,TRBJ2-7,14,-,CASLRAGAGYEQYF,TGTGCCAGCCTACGAGCGGGGGCTGGATACGAGCAGTACTTC
TRBV4-1,TRBD1,TRBJ2-4,17,once,CASSQEGQGGGGNIQYF,TGCGCCAGCAGCCAAGAGGGACAGGGAGGTGGGGGAAACATTCAGTACTTC
TRBV2,-,TRBJ2-7,13,-,CASSRQDLGEQYF,TGTGCCAGCAGTCGACAGGATCTAGGCGAGCAGTACTTC
TRBV5-1,-,TRBJ1-6,13,few,CASTGQRDSPLHF,TGCGCCAGCACCGGCCAGCGGGATTCACCCCTCCACTTT
TRBV7-2,-,TRBJ2-3,13,-,CASSSGPGDTQYF,TGTGCCAGCAGCTCAGGACCTGGAGATACGCAGTATTTT
TRBV6-5,-,TRBJ1-1,15,-,CASLPGGLVKTEAFF,TGTGCCAGCCTCCCGGGGGGCTTGGTTAAAACTGAAGCTTTCTTT
TRBV28,-,TRBJ2-1,14,-,CASSFGGGGNEQFF,TGTGCCAGCAGCTTTGGAGGAGGCGGCAATGAGCAGTTCTTC
TRBV19,TRBD2,TRBJ2-7,15,-,CASSTTSGSLYEQYF,TGTGCCAGTAGTACTACTAGCGGGAGCTTGTACGAGCAGTACTTC
TRBV28,-,TRBJ2-1,16,-,CASSSLLWAGHNEQFF,TGTGCCAGCAGTTCCCTCCTTTGGGCCGGGCACAATGAGCAGTTCTTC
TRBV7-9,TRBD1,TRBJ2-2,15,-,CASSDGQGAGGELFF,TGTGCCAGCAGCGACGGACAGGGGGCTGGCGGGGAGCTGTTTTTT
TRBV28,-,TRBJ2-7,14,-,CASSLGQGIYEQYF,TGTGCCAGCAGCTTGGGCCAAGGGATTTACGAGCAGTACTTC
TRBV7-9,TRBD1,TRBJ1-1,13,-,CASSSGQSTEAFF,TGTGCCAGCAGCTCGGGACAGAGCACTGAAGCTTTCTTT
TRBV9,TRBD1,TRBJ2-1,16,-,CASSVGPTGLYNEQFF,TGTGCCAGCAGCGTAGGTCCGACAGGGCTCTACAATGAGCAGTTCTTC
TRBV18,-,TRBJ1-3,14,-,CASSVQNSGNTIYF,TGTGCCAGCTCAGTACAGAACTCTGGAAACACCATATATTTT
TRBV2,-,TRBJ1-2,12,-,CASSLVEGGYTF,TGTGCCAGCAGTTTGGTGGAAGGGGGCTACACCTTC
TRBV5-4,TRBD1,TRBJ2-5,15,-,CASSAGTGGEETQYF,TGTGCCAGCAGCGCTGGGACAGGGGGAGAAGAGACCCAGTACTTC
TRBV28,-,TRBJ2-7,12,-,CASSLSAYEQYF,TGTGCCAGCAGTTTATCAGCCTACGAGCAGTACTTC
TRBV18,TRBD1,TRBJ1-1,13,-,CASSPDRGSSAFF,TGTGCCAGCTCACCGGACAGGGGATCCTCCGCTTTCTTT
TRBV4-3,-,TRBJ1-6,14,-,CASSQTGYNSPLHF,TGCGCCAGCAGCCAAACCGGTTATAATTCACCCCTCCACTTT
TRBV27,TRBD2,TRBJ2-3,13,-,CASRAAGGDTQYF,TGTGCCAGCAGAGCCGCGGGAGGAGATACGCAGTATTTT
TRBV9,TRBD2,TRBJ2-1,17,-,CASSILSGGSSYNEQFF,TGTGCCAGCAGCATCCTTAGCGGGGGGAGCTCCTACAATGAGCAGTTCTTC
TRBV6-1,-,TRBJ2-7,13,few,CASSEVPDGEQYF,TGTGCCAGCAGTGAAGTTCCAGACGGCGAGCAGTACTTC
TRBV18,TRBD1,TRBJ2-3,14,-,CASSPLGGGDTQYF,TGTGCCAGCTCACCGTTAGGGGGCGGAGATACGCAGTATTTT
TRBV5-4,-,TRBJ1-3,15,-,CASSLNADSGNTIYF,TGTGCCAGCAGCTTGAATGCCGACTCTGGAAACACCATATATTTT